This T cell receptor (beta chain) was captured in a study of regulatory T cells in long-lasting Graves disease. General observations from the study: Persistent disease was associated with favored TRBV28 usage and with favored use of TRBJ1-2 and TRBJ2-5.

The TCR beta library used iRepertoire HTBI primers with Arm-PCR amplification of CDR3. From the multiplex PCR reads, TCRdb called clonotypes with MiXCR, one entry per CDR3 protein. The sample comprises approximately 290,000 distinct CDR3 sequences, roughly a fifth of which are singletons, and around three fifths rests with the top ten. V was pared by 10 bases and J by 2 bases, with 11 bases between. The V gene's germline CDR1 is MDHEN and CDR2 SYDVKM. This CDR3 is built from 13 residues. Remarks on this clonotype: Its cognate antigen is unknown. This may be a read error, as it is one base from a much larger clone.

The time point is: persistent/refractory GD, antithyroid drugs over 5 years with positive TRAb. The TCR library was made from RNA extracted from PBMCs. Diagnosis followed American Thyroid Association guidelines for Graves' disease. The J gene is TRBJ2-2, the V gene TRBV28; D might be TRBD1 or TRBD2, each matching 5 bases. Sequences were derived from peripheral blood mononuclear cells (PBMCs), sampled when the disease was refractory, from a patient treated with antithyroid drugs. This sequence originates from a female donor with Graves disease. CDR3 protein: CATRGYNTGELFF. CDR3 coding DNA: TGTGCCACCCGGGGCTATAACACCGGGGAGCTGTTTTTT.